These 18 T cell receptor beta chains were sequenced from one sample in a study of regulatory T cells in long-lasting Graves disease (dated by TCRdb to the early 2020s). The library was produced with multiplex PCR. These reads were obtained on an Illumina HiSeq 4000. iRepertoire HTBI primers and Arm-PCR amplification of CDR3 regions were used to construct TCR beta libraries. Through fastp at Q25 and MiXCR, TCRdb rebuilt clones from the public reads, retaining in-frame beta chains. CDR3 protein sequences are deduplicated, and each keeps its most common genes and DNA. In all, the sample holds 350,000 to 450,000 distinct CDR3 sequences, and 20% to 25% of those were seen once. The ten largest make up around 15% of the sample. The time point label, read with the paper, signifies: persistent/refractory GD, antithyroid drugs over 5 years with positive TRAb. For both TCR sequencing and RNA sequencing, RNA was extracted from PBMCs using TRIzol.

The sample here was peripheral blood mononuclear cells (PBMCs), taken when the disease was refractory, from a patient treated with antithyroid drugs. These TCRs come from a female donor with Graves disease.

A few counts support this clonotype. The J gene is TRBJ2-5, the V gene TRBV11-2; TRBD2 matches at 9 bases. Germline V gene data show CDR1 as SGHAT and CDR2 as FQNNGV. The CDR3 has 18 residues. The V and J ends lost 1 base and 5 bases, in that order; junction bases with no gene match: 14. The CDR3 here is CASSLGGRAGGLRETQYF. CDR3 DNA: TGTGCCAGCAGCTTAGGGGGTCGAGCGGGAGGTTTACGGGAGACCCAGTACTTC.

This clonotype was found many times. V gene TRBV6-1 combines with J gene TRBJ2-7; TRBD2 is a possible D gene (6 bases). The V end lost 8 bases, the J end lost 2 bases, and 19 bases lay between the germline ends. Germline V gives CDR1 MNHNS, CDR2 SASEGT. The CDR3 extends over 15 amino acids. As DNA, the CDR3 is TGTGCCAGCGCGGCGATGACTAGTCCCCCCTACGAGCAGTACTTC. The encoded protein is CASAAMTSPPYEQYF.

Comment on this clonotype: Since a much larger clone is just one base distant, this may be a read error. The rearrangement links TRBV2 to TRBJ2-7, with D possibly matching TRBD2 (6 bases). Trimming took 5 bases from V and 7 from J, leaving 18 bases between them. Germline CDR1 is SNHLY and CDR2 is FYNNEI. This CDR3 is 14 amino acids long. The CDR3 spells CASSSSEAYNEQYF. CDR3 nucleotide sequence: TGTGCCAGCAGTTCTAGCGAAGCCTACAATGAGCAGTACTTC.

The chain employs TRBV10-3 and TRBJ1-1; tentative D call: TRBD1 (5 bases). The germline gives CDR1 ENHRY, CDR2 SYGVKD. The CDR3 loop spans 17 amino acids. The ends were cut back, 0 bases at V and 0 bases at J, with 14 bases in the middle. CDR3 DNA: TGTGCCATCAGTGAGTCGAAGCTGGGGGTCGTGAACACTGAAGCTTTCTTT. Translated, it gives CAISESKLGVVNTEAFF.

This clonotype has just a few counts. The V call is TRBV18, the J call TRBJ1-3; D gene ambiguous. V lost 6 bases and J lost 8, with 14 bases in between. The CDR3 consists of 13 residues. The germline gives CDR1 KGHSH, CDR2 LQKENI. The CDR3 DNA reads TGTGCCAGCTCCCCCGGTGCAGGAGACACCATATATTTT. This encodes CASSPGAGDTIYF.

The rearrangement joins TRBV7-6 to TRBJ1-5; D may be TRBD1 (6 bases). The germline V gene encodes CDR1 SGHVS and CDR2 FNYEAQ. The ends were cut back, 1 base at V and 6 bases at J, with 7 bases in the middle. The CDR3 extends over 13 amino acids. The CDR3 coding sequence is TGTGCCAGCAGCTTAGGGGGGCCTCAGCCCCAGCATTTT. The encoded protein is CASSLGGPQPQHF.

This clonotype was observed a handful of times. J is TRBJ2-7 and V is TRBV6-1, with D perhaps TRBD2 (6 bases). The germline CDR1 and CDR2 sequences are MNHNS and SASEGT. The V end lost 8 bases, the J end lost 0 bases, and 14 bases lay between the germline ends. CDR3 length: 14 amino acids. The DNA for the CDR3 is TGTGCCAGCCGACCGCGGCGGGACTCCTACGAGCAGTACTTC. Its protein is CASRPRRDSYEQYF.

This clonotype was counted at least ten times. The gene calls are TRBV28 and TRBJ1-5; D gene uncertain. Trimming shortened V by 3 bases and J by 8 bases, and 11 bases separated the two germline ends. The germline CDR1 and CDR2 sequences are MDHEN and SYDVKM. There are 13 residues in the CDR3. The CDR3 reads CASSFSSREPQHF. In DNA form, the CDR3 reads TGTGCCAGCAGTTTCTCTTCGAGGGAGCCCCAGCATTTT.

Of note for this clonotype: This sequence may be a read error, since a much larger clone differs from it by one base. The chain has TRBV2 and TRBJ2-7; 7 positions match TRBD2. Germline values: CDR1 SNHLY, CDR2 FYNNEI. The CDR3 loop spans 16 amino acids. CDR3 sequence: CASSEASRAGSCEQYF. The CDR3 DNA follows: TGTGCCAGCAGTGAAGCGAGTCGAGCGGGGTCCTGCGAGCAGTACTTC.

The CDR3 sequence: CSARDTGIYNEQFF. DNA of the CDR3: TGCAGTGCTAGAGACACCGGAATCTACAATGAGCAGTTCTTC. V usage is TRBV20-1 and J usage is TRBJ2-1; D is undetermined. Trimming took off 0 bases at V and 3 bases at J, with 9 bases between the two ends. Per the germline V gene, CDR1 is DFQATT and CDR2 is SNEGSKA (reference sequence). The CDR3 is 14 residues long.

The CDR3 is CASSPLRAPETQYF. As DNA, the CDR3 is TGTGCCAGCAGCCCGCTAAGGGCTCCAGAGACCCAGTACTTC. The chain carries TRBV7-9 and TRBJ2-5; D is unclear. CDR1 and CDR2 from the germline V gene are SEHNR and FQNEAQ (reference sequence). Trimming cost V 5 bases and J 4 bases, with 14 bases left between them. The CDR3 consists of 14 residues.

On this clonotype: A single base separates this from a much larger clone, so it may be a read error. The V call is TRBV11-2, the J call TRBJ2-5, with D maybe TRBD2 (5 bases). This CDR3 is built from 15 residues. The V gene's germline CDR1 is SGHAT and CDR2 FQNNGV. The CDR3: CASSPTGLTQETPYF. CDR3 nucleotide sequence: TGTGCCAGCAGCCCCACCGGACTGACCCAAGAGACCCCGTACTTC.

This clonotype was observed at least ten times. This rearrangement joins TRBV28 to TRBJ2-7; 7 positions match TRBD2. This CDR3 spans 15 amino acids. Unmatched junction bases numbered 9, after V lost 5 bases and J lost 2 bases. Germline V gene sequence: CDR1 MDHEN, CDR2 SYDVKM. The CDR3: CASSPHSGKAYEQYF. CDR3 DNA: TGTGCCAGCAGTCCCCACAGCGGGAAGGCCTACGAGCAGTACTTC.

The CDR3 nucleotides read TGTGCCAGCAGCCGAACAGGGGGGGCAACTAATGAAAAACTGTTTTTT. Translation gives CASSRTGGATNEKLFF. The chain carries TRBV7-8 and TRBJ1-4, with 8 bases that match TRBD1. Germline-derived CDR1 and CDR2 are SGHVS and FQNEAQ. Trimming at V came to 5 bases and at J to 0 bases, leaving 5 bases not matched to a gene. CDR3 size: 16 residues.

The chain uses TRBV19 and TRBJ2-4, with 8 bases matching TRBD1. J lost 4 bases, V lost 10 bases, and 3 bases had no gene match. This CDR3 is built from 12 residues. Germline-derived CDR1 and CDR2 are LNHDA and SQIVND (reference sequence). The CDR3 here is CATRDRKNIQYF. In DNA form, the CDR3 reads TGTGCCACAAGGGACAGGAAAAACATTCAGTACTTC.

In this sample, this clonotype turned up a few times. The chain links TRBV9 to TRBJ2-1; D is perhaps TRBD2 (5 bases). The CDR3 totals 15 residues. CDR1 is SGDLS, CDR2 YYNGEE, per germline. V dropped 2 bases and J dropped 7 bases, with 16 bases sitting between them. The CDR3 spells CASSVEDSSLNEQFF. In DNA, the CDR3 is TGTGCCAGCAGCGTTGAGGACTCATCCCTTAATGAGCAGTTCTTC.

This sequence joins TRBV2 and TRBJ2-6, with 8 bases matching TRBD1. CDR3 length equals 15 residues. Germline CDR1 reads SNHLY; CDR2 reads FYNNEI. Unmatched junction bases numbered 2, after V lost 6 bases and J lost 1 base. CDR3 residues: CASRGDRSGANVLTF. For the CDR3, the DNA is TGTGCCAGCAGGGGGGACAGGTCTGGGGCCAACGTCCTGACTTTC.

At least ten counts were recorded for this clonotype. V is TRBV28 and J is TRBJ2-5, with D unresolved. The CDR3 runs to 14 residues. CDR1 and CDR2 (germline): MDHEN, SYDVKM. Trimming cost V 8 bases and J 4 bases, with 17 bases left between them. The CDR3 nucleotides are TGTGCCAGCCTCTCCCCGGATAGAGGAGAGACCCAGTACTTC. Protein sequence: CASLSPDRGETQYF.